Below are 21 T cell receptor beta chains sequenced from a single sample in a study of shared clonotypes between healthy human individuals (dated by TCRdb to the early 2020s). The method behind the library was the immunoSEQ multiplex PCR assay. TCRdb retrieved this table from immuneACCESS and kept in-frame rearrangements only. Not all clones are present; in checked studies, unresolved V genes account for under half, and no reason is known for the remainder. The sample has almost 750,000 clones on record, around 70% of them singletons. The top ten constitute less than 2% of the sample. Material: memory CD4+ T cells sorted from blood. The cell subset or site label, as the study defines it: CD45RA-negative fraction. The receptors shown here come from a woman aged 25 to 39 in good health.

The chain is built from TRBV9 and TRBJ2-2, with D maybe TRBD1 (6 bases). With 4 bases removed from V and 1 base from J, the gap between germline ends came to 17 bases. This CDR3 contains 17 residues. From germline, CDR1 is SGDLS and CDR2 YYNGEE. The CDR3 loop is CASSLSGHLRNTGELFF. The CDR3, as DNA: TGTGCCAGCAGCCTCTCGGGACACCTACGGAACACCGGGGAGCTGTTTTTT.

This clone was recorded only once. The J gene is TRBJ1-5, the V gene TRBV4-1; D remains unclear. In germline, CDR1 is MGHRA, CDR2 YSYEKL. V was clipped by 1 base and J by 0 bases, with 7 bases between them. The CDR3 consists of 15 residues. CDR3 in amino acids: CASSQARVSNQPQHF. DNA of the CDR3: TGCGCCAGCAGCCAAGCTAGAGTTAGCAATCAGCCCCAGCATTTT.

The chain has TRBV21-1 and TRBJ2-3; TRBD2, the table's D call, lacks a check against the DNA. TRBV21-1 is given as a pseudogene. The CDR3 is made up of 14 amino acids. CDR3: CASKRREFRDTQYF. In DNA form, the CDR3 reads TGTGCCAGCAAGAGGAGGGAGTTCCGAGATACGCAGTATTTT.

The chain employs TRBV30 and TRBJ1-3; D unclear. Germline CDR1 and CDR2: GTSNPN and SVGIG (reference sequence). V lost 7 bases to trimming and J lost 0 bases, with 13 bases between them. This CDR3 spans 14 amino acids. CDR3 nucleotides: TGTGCCTCCCCCGCAGACAACTCTGGAAACACCATATATTTT. Translation: CASPADNSGNTIYF.

V usage is TRBV11-3 and J usage is TRBJ2-2, with TRBD2 identical over 12 bases. The CDR3 runs 19 residues. With V trimmed by 5 bases and J by 0 bases, 10 bases remained unmatched. Germline CDR1 is SGHNT and CDR2 is YENEEA. The CDR3 loop reads CASSAAPGLAGSNTGELFF. The CDR3 region has the DNA TGTGCCAGCAGCGCGGCCCCGGGACTAGCGGGCTCGAACACCGGGGAGCTGTTTTTT.

V and J are TRBV5-6 and TRBJ1-2, with 7 bases that match TRBD1. Germline CDR1 reads SGHDT; CDR2 reads YYEEEE. The CDR3 runs to 15 residues. V lost 4 bases to trimming and J lost 0 bases; unmatched junction nucleotides: 6. The CDR3 here is CASSRGQFTNYGYTF. CDR3 coding DNA: TGTGCCAGCAGCAGGGGACAGTTTACTAACTATGGCTACACCTTC.

V usage is TRBV6-1 and J usage is TRBJ2-1, with 12 bases aligning to TRBD2. The CDR3 is 15 residues long. V gave up 5 bases and J gave up 7 bases; unmatched junction bases: 6. Germline CDR1 is MNHNS and CDR2 is SASEGT. CDR3 sequence reads: CASSRTSGRPNEQFF. The CDR3 nucleotides read TGTGCCAGCAGTCGAACTAGCGGGAGGCCGAATGAGCAGTTCTTC.

The chain carries TRBV7-9 and TRBJ1-5; perhaps TRBD1 as D (6 bases). The V gene's germline CDR1 is SEHNR and CDR2 FQNEAQ (reference sequence). The V gene lost 5 bases and the J gene lost 5 bases, with 10 bases spanning the gap. The CDR3 sequence is 13 residues long. The CDR3 protein is CASSAYRDQPQHF. CDR3 DNA: TGTGCCAGCAGCGCCTACAGGGATCAGCCCCAGCATTTT.

J is TRBJ1-1 and V is TRBV19, with D hard to call. Per germline, CDR1 LNHDA and CDR2 SQIVND (reference sequence). Trimming left V 0 bases short and J 5 bases short, with 13 bases between. The CDR3 runs 15 residues. CDR3 protein: CASSIDINMGTEAFF. The CDR3 coding sequence is TGTGCCAGTAGTATAGATATAAATATGGGGACTGAAGCTTTCTTT.

The J gene is TRBJ2-5, the V gene TRBV4-1; tentatively, D is TRBD1 or TRBD2 (5 bases each). V lost 5 bases and J 5 bases, leaving 21 bases between the germline ends. This CDR3 region has 16 residues. Germline CDR1 MGHRA, CDR2 YSYEKL. The CDR3 nucleotides read TGCGCCAGCAGCTACAGCCTTCGGGGCGCCGGCGAGACCCAGTACTTC. Its translation: CASSYSLRGAGETQYF.

The chain combines TRBV6-6 with TRBJ1-4, with D uncertain. CDR3 length: 14 residues. Germline assignment: CDR1 MNHNY and CDR2 SVGAGI (reference sequence). V gave up 2 bases and J gave up 8 bases, with 12 bases separating them. DNA of the CDR3: TGTGCCAGCAGTTACGGGCCGGAACGGGAAAAACTGTTTTTT. Translated: CASSYGPEREKLFF.

A note on this clone: In the same sample, other DNA sequences code for this CDR3. The chain couples TRBV15 to TRBJ1-2; unclear D gene. Germline CDR1 reads LNHNV; CDR2 reads YYDKDF (reference sequence). V lost 0 bases and J lost 5, with 4 bases in between. The CDR3 runs 12 residues. CDR3 residues: CATSRDSYGYTF. CDR3 coding DNA: TGTGCCACCAGCAGAGATAGTTATGGCTACACCTTC.

This clone was observed once. The genes are TRBV18 and TRBJ1-2; D may be TRBD1 (5 bases). This CDR3 is 14 amino acids long. The V end lost 3 bases, the J end lost 8 bases, and 16 bases lay between the germline ends. Germline-derived CDR1 and CDR2 are KGHSH and LQKENI. For the CDR3, the DNA is TGTGCCAGCTCACCCGGGGCTACTGAAGAAGGCTACACCTTC. Translation gives CASSPGATEEGYTF.

This clone has a handful of counts. The J gene is TRBJ2-1, the V gene TRBV7-2; D gene unclear. CDR1 is SGHTA and CDR2 is FQGNSA in the germline V gene. CDR3 length: 14 residues. The V gene lost 1 base and the J gene lost 4 bases, with 8 bases spanning the gap. This CDR3 is CASSLVGGYNEQFF. CDR3 DNA: TGTGCCAGCAGCTTAGTAGGCGGATACAATGAGCAGTTCTTC.

V is TRBV4-1 and J is TRBJ1-4, with D unresolved. This CDR3 spans 16 amino acids. Germline CDR1 MGHRA, CDR2 YSYEKL. V was pared by 4 bases and J by 0 bases, with 12 bases between. The CDR3 DNA reads TGCGCCAGCAGCCTATACGGGGTTTCAACTAATGAAAAACTGTTTTTT. It translates to CASSLYGVSTNEKLFF.

The chain is built from TRBV28 and TRBJ1-2; 7 nucleotides agree with TRBD1. CDR1 and CDR2 from the germline V gene are MDHEN and SYDVKM. Unmatched junction bases numbered 15, after V lost 7 bases and J lost 7 bases. This CDR3 has 15 amino acids. CDR3 in DNA: TGTGCCAGCAACCAGAACAGGGGAAGGCGCGGTGGCTACACCTTC. Its protein is CASNQNRGRRGGYTF.

Points on this clone: Other DNA variants within this sample encode the same CDR3. This chain joins TRBV6-5 and TRBJ2-2, with D maybe TRBD2 (5 bases). Germline V gene data show CDR1 as MNHEY and CDR2 as SVGAGI. The CDR3 runs to 14 residues. The V end lost 6 bases, the J end lost 1 base, and 9 bases lay between the germline ends. For the CDR3, the DNA is TGTGCCAGCAGCCTAGGAGGGAACACCGGGGAGCTGTTTTTT. This codes for CASSLGGNTGELFF.

Written as DNA, the CDR3 is TGTGCCAGCAGGACGGGACTGCGACAACGAGAGCAGTTCTTC. Translation gives CASRTGLRQREQFF. The chain carries TRBV6-5 and TRBJ2-1, with TRBD2 as a possible D gene (6 bases). The CDR3 is made up of 14 amino acids. CDR1 MNHEY and CDR2 SVGAGI come from the germline V gene. V lost 6 bases to trimming and J lost 10 bases, with 19 bases between them.

This clone turned up a few times. A far larger clone is only one base removed, so a read error is likely. The sample holds other DNA sequences that translate to the same CDR3. The CDR3 DNA is TGCGCCAGCAGCGCGGACAGCAGCTCCTACAATGAGCAGTTCTTC. Its translation is CASSADSSSYNEQFF. The chain links TRBV5-1 to TRBJ2-1; perhaps TRBD1 as D (6 bases). The germline V and J ends were trimmed by 4 bases and 0 bases, with 11 bases remaining between them. The V gene's germline CDR1 is SGHRS and CDR2 YFSETQ. This CDR3 has 15 amino acids. The whole variable domain, filled in from reference TRBV5-1 and TRBJ2-1, reads KAGVTQTPRYLIKTRGQQVTLSCSPISGHRSVSWYQQTPGQGLQFLFEYFSETQRNKGNFPGRFSGRQFSNSRSEMNVSTLELGDSALYLCASSADSSSYNEQFFGPGTRLTVL.

As regards this clone: The DNA is left out, because the CDR3 cannot be placed on it with certainty; the CDR3 is given as TCRdb lists it. This rearrangement joins TRBV12-2 to TRBJ2-3; TRBD1 is taken as the D call from the table, unchecked against the DNA. TRBV12-2 is flagged as a pseudogene. The CDR3 length is 15 residues, termini included. The CDR3 sequence: CASRFGQGSTDTQYF.

This chain uses TRBV7-2 with TRBJ1-1; 7 nucleotides match TRBD1. Germline V gives CDR1 SGHTA, CDR2 FQGNSA. With 2 bases clipped from V and 2 bases from J, the junction kept 5 bases outside the gene matches. This CDR3 region has 15 residues. The CDR3 DNA follows: TGTGCCAGCAGCTTAACGGGACAGAGAAACACTGAAGCTTTCTTT. Residues: CASSLTGQRNTEAFF.